This paragraph covers one T cell receptor (beta chain) sequence. Its antigen remains unidentified. This specimen belongs to a study of cytomegalovirus exposure and HLA in healthy donors. Study results and caveats: Analysis was carried out at a later point, and it linked a missense DCLRE1C variant to TCR beta V- and J-gene trimming. Upon later analysis, TCR association rates were observed to vary by HLA locus, being highest for DRB1 and lowest for HLA-C. The study carried out a later analysis of TCR beta sequences. It associated approximately 16,000 of them with specific HLA alleles at a false discovery rate of 0.05.

CDR3 length: 14 residues. Trimming removed 6 bases from V and 4 bases from J, with 13 bases in between. From germline, CDR1 is MNHEY and CDR2 SVGAGI. This PCR relied on a set of 60 Vbeta primers and 13 Jbeta primers. Method: immunoSEQ multiplex PCR; TCRdb's copy keeps in-frame clones and lacks some. The sample consists of under 140,000 clones, around 76% of them appearing once. The chain carries TRBV6-5 and TRBJ1-5, with a tentative D call TRBD1 (6 bases). The sequencing sample was made of PBMCs. The sequence was obtained from a man younger than 45 in good health and CMV-seropositive. CDR3 amino acids: CASRTTGPNQPQHF. CDR3 DNA sequence: TGTGCCAGCAGGACGACAGGCCCGAATCAGCCCCAGCATTTT.